Listed below are T cell receptor beta chains from one sample, sequenced in a study of OX40 agonist ivuxolimab in advanced cancers. Measured with immunoSEQ multiplex PCR; TCRdb has only the in-frame clones, and not every one. The sample has around 50,000 clones, roughly nine tenths seen once. The sequences come from CD4+ or CD8+ T cells sorted from blood, collected in a trial of the OX40 agonist ivuxolimab. The source of these receptors is an adult with an advanced solid tumor such as melanoma, head and neck, liver or kidney cancer. CDR3s include the opening cysteine and the closing phenylalanine or tryptophan. Fields, in order: J gene, V gene, D gene, CDR3 length, clone size, CDR3 protein, CDR3 DNA. A D gene is named only where the DNA matches it firmly. Some rows have no size entry. The others give once, few or many, or a class for an expanded clone.

j_gene: TRBJ2-7; v_gene: TRBV6-5; d_gene: TRBD1; len: 15; abundance: -; CDR3aa: CASSTRRTGSYEQYF; CDR3nt: TGTGCCAGCAGTACCCGCAGGACAGGTTCTTACGAGCAGTACTTC
j_gene: TRBJ1-5; v_gene: TRBV19; d_gene: TRBD1; len: 14; abundance: -; CDR3aa: CASRGDSDSQPQHF; CDR3nt: TGTGCCAGTAGGGGGGACAGCGATTCTCAGCCCCAGCATTTT
j_gene: TRBJ1-2; v_gene: TRBV5-1; d_gene: -; len: 15; abundance: -; CDR3aa: CASSMTPDSHYGYTF; CDR3nt: TGCGCCAGCAGCATGACGCCGGACTCTCACTATGGCTACACCTTC
j_gene: TRBJ2-7; v_gene: TRBV10-3; d_gene: -; len: 14; abundance: -; CDR3aa: CAISESPSTYEQYF; CDR3nt: TGTGCCATCAGTGAGAGTCCCTCAACCTACGAGCAGTACTTC
j_gene: TRBJ1-1; v_gene: TRBV28; d_gene: -; len: 14; abundance: -; CDR3aa: CASPPSLGGTEAFF; CDR3nt: TGTGCCAGCCCTCCCTCCCTGGGGGGCACTGAAGCTTTCTTT
j_gene: TRBJ1-5; v_gene: TRBV19; d_gene: -; len: 16; abundance: -; CDR3aa: CASRDVGVAINQPQHF; CDR3nt: TGTGCCAGTAGAGACGTGGGGGTTGCCATAAATCAGCCCCAGCATTTT
j_gene: TRBJ1-2; v_gene: TRBV4-1; d_gene: -; len: 16; abundance: -; CDR3aa: CASSPGSLTPNYGYTF; CDR3nt: TGCGCCAGCAGCCCCGGGTCTTTGACTCCTAACTATGGCTACACCTTC
j_gene: TRBJ1-5; v_gene: TRBV6-5; d_gene: TRBD1; len: 15; abundance: -; CDR3aa: CASSYPTGGHQPQHF; CDR3nt: TGTGCCAGCAGTTACCCTACAGGGGGCCATCAGCCCCAGCATTTT
j_gene: TRBJ1-2; v_gene: TRBV9; d_gene: TRBD1; len: 14; abundance: once; CDR3aa: CASSVGGQGYGYTF; CDR3nt: TGTGCCAGCAGCGTGGGGGGACAGGGCTATGGCTACACCTTC
j_gene: TRBJ2-5; v_gene: TRBV5-4; d_gene: -; len: 13; abundance: -; CDR3aa: CASSPEAVETQYF; CDR3nt: TGTGCCAGCAGCCCAGAAGCGGTTGAGACCCAGTACTTC
j_gene: TRBJ2-5; v_gene: TRBV18; d_gene: -; len: 12; abundance: once; CDR3aa: CASSQYQETQYF; CDR3nt: TGTGCCAGCTCACAGTACCAAGAGACCCAGTACTTC
j_gene: TRBJ1-3; v_gene: TRBV5-1; d_gene: -; len: 17; abundance: -; CDR3aa: CASSLGVAGVSGNTIYF; CDR3nt: TGCGCCAGCAGCTTGGGGGTGGCAGGGGTGTCTGGAAACACCATATATTTT
j_gene: TRBJ2-2; v_gene: TRBV28; d_gene: -; len: 16; abundance: -; CDR3aa: CASSLGLSFNTGELFF; CDR3nt: TGTGCCAGCAGTTTAGGCCTCTCGTTCAACACCGGGGAGCTGTTTTTT
j_gene: TRBJ1-1; v_gene: TRBV19; d_gene: -; len: 13; abundance: -; CDR3aa: CASSDLQGGRAFF; CDR3nt: TGTGCCAGTAGTGACCTACAGGGAGGGAGAGCTTTCTTT
j_gene: TRBJ2-7; v_gene: TRBV27; d_gene: TRBD2; len: 15; abundance: -; CDR3aa: CASSLSAGGSYEQYF; CDR3nt: TGTGCCAGCAGTCTGTCAGCGGGAGGCTCCTACGAGCAGTACTTC
j_gene: TRBJ2-1; v_gene: TRBV4-1; d_gene: -; len: 14; abundance: -; CDR3aa: CASSQVASYNEQFF; CDR3nt: TGCGCCAGCAGCCAAGTGGCCTCCTACAATGAGCAGTTCTTC
j_gene: TRBJ2-3; v_gene: TRBV5-1; d_gene: -; len: 15; abundance: once; CDR3aa: CASSLTGFRADTQYF; CDR3nt: TGCGCCAGCAGCTTAACAGGGTTCAGGGCAGATACGCAGTATTTT
j_gene: TRBJ2-7; v_gene: TRBV5-6; d_gene: -; len: 14; abundance: -; CDR3aa: CATSRRGAGGEQYF; CDR3nt: TGTGCCACCTCTCGCCGGGGAGCTGGTGGGGAGCAGTACTTC
j_gene: TRBJ1-2; v_gene: TRBV12-1; d_gene: -; len: 14; abundance: -; CDR3aa: CASLRSGYNYGYTF; CDR3nt: TGTGCCAGCTTGCGGTCCGGATATAACTATGGCTACACCTTC
j_gene: TRBJ2-2; v_gene: TRBV2; d_gene: -; len: 16; abundance: -; CDR3aa: CASSLLGQENTGELFF; CDR3nt: TGTGCCAGCAGTCTCTTGGGGCAGGAAAACACCGGGGAGCTGTTTTTT
j_gene: TRBJ1-1; v_gene: TRBV5-1; d_gene: -; len: 12; abundance: -; CDR3aa: CASSFGNTEAFF; CDR3nt: TGCGCCAGCAGCTTCGGGAACACTGAAGCTTTCTTT
j_gene: TRBJ2-5; v_gene: TRBV7-2; d_gene: TRBD2; len: 17; abundance: -; CDR3aa: CASTSKLGGRPGETQYF; CDR3nt: TGTGCCAGCACCTCAAAGCTGGGCGGGAGGCCAGGGGAGACCCAGTACTTC
j_gene: TRBJ2-3; v_gene: TRBV5-1; d_gene: TRBD2; len: 15; abundance: -; CDR3aa: CASTQTSGSIDTQYF; CDR3nt: TGCGCCAGCACGCAGACTAGCGGGAGCATAGATACGCAGTATTTT
j_gene: TRBJ2-5; v_gene: TRBV11-2; d_gene: TRBD2; len: 16; abundance: -; CDR3aa: CASSPWTSGGPETQYF; CDR3nt: TGTGCCAGCAGCCCCTGGACTAGCGGGGGGCCAGAGACCCAGTACTTC
j_gene: TRBJ2-1; v_gene: TRBV6-1; d_gene: -; len: 14; abundance: -; CDR3aa: CASSEIRVYNEQFF; CDR3nt: TGTGCCAGCAGTGAAATTAGGGTCTACAATGAGCAGTTCTTC
j_gene: TRBJ2-1; v_gene: TRBV2; d_gene: -; len: 16; abundance: -; CDR3aa: CASRIWLTDSYNEQFF; CDR3nt: TGTGCCAGCAGGATTTGGCTGACCGACTCCTACAATGAGCAGTTCTTC
j_gene: TRBJ2-3; v_gene: TRBV28; d_gene: -; len: 13; abundance: -; CDR3aa: CASSRGETDTQYF; CDR3nt: TGTGCCAGTTCGAGGGGGGAAACAGATACGCAGTATTTT
j_gene: TRBJ1-1; v_gene: TRBV9; d_gene: -; len: 14; abundance: -; CDR3aa: CASSSTGRNTEAFF; CDR3nt: TGTGCCAGCAGCTCAACAGGGAGGAACACTGAAGCTTTCTTT
j_gene: TRBJ2-7; v_gene: TRBV10-1; d_gene: TRBD1; len: 16; abundance: -; CDR3aa: CASSTSGTGGFYEQYF; CDR3nt: TGCGCCAGCAGTACCTCGGGGACAGGGGGTTTTTACGAGCAGTACTTC
j_gene: TRBJ2-3; v_gene: TRBV7-3; d_gene: -; len: 14; abundance: -; CDR3aa: CASSRRGITDTQYF; CDR3nt: TGTGCCAGCAGCAGAAGGGGGATCACAGATACGCAGTATTTT
j_gene: TRBJ2-7; v_gene: TRBV10-3; d_gene: -; len: 13; abundance: -; CDR3aa: CAISVQSSYEQYF; CDR3nt: TGTGCCATCAGTGTACAAAGCAGCTACGAGCAGTACTTC
j_gene: TRBJ1-5; v_gene: TRBV4-1; d_gene: TRBD1; len: 15; abundance: once; CDR3aa: CASSIRQGNNQPQHF; CDR3nt: TGCGCCAGCAGCATACGACAGGGCAACAATCAGCCCCAGCATTTT
j_gene: TRBJ1-2; v_gene: TRBV10-1; d_gene: -; len: 13; abundance: once; CDR3aa: CASSAGRNYGYTF; CDR3nt: TGCGCCAGCAGCGCAGGGAGAAACTATGGCTACACCTTC
j_gene: TRBJ2-3; v_gene: TRBV29-1; d_gene: TRBD2; len: 13; abundance: -; CDR3aa: CSVEGLAGYTQYF; CDR3nt: TGCAGCGTTGAAGGTCTAGCGGGGTATACGCAGTATTTT
j_gene: TRBJ1-5; v_gene: TRBV9; d_gene: -; len: 14; abundance: -; CDR3aa: CASSERVGNQPQHF; CDR3nt: TGTGCCAGCAGCGAGAGGGTAGGTAATCAGCCCCAGCATTTT
j_gene: TRBJ1-6; v_gene: TRBV5-1; d_gene: TRBD1; len: 15; abundance: -; CDR3aa: CASSSSTGLNSPLHF; CDR3nt: TGCGCCAGCAGCTCCTCGACAGGGTTGAATTCACCCCTCCACTTT